The 18 T cell receptor beta chains presented below share a single source sample, sequenced in a study of T cell repertoires in cytomegalovirus infection. TCRdb used MiXCR to reprocess the reads, holding one entry per CDR3 protein. The data contain 400,000 or so distinct CDR3 sequences, approximately 18% of them singletons. Sequenced input: PBMCs. These receptors were taken from a human donor in good health (CMV status not recorded). Some clones in this sample may be carry-over from other donors' samples.

This clonotype came up many times. V and J are TRBV7-9 and TRBJ2-5; TRBD2 matches at 13 bases. V trimming: 8 bases; J trimming: 5 bases; junction bases outside the gene matches: 26. Per germline, CDR1 SEHNR and CDR2 FQNEAQ (reference sequence). The CDR3 contains 21 residues. The CDR3 sequence is CASGRIYLLAGGPRDMETQYF. The CDR3 DNA reads as TGTGCCAGCGGACGAATTTATTTACTAGCGGGAGGGCCTAGGGACATGGAGACCCAGTACTTC.

This clonotype turned up a few times. The chain couples TRBV28 to TRBJ1-2; a weak D match, TRBD1 (5 bases). Germline CDR1 and CDR2: MDHEN and SYDVKM. This CDR3 is built from 15 residues. Trimming removed 2 bases at V and 8 bases at J, with 18 bases between. CDR3 residues: CASSLMGLPLTGYTF. Here the CDR3 DNA reads TGTGCCAGCAGTTTAATGGGACTCCCATTAACGGGCTACACCTTC.

This clonotype was observed at least ten times. The chain has TRBV7-2 and TRBJ2-5, with 10 nucleotides matching TRBD2. The V gene's germline CDR1 is SGHTA and CDR2 FQGNSA. The trim removed 3 bases at V and 5 bases at J, leaving 6 bases unmatched. The CDR3 has 15 amino acids. The CDR3 is CASSFQTSGWETQYF. For the CDR3, the DNA is TGTGCCAGCAGCTTCCAGACTAGCGGGTGGGAGACCCAGTACTTC.

This clonotype was observed a handful of times. This sequence joins TRBV5-3 and TRBJ2-1; no clear D gene. TRBV5-3 is treated as an ORF (open reading frame) with a function not yet certain. Trimming took off 8 bases at V and 5 bases at J, with 11 bases between the two ends. There are 12 residues in the CDR3. The CDR3 nucleotides are TGTGCCAGCAGCCAGAGGAACAATGAGCAGTTCTTC. Amino acids: CASSQRNNEQFF.

The rearrangement links TRBV19 to TRBJ2-3, with D hard to call. V lost 3 bases and J 4 bases, leaving 5 bases between the germline ends. This CDR3 has 12 residues. The V gene's germline CDR1 is LNHDA and CDR2 SQIVND (reference sequence). Here the CDR3 reads CASSMLPDTQYF. CDR3 DNA: TGTGCCAGTAGTATGCTCCCAGATACGCAGTATTTT.

This chain uses TRBV2 with TRBJ1-2; D is perhaps TRBD1 (5 bases). V shed 5 bases and J shed 2 bases, with 15 bases lying between them. This CDR3 is 15 amino acids long. Germline values: CDR1 SNHLY, CDR2 FYNNEI. CDR3: CASSSGWRGNYGYTF. The CDR3 DNA follows: TGTGCCAGCAGTTCTGGGTGGCGGGGGAACTATGGCTACACCTTC.

Only a few counts were recorded for this clonotype. This chain links TRBV6-5 with TRBJ1-4; weak D call: TRBD1 (6 bases). V lost 0 bases and J 8 bases, leaving 16 bases between the germline ends. Germline V gene data show CDR1 as MNHEY and CDR2 as SVGAGI. The CDR3 spans 16 residues. The CDR3: CASSYSPVGAKEKLFF. The DNA for the CDR3 is TGTGCCAGCAGTTACTCTCCGGTGGGGGCAAAAGAAAAACTGTTTTTT.

A word on this clonotype: A much larger clone lies one base from this, so it may be a read error. V gene TRBV7-2 combines with J gene TRBJ2-2; TRBD1 is a possible D gene (6 bases). V lost 1 base, J lost 6 bases, and 6 bases lay in between. There are 13 residues in the CDR3. In germline, CDR1 is SGHTA, CDR2 FQGNSA. CDR3 protein: CASSLEGAGELFF. For the CDR3, the DNA is TGTGCCAGCAGCTTAGAGGGGGCCGGGGAGCTGTTTTTT.

This clonotype showed up just a few times. CDR3 region: CASRTSGTSSYNEQFF. The CDR3 nucleotides are TGTGCCAGCAGAACCAGCGGGACCTCTTCCTACAATGAGCAGTTCTTC. The rearrangement joins TRBV6-5 to TRBJ2-1; 7 bases fit TRBD2. V lost 6 bases to trimming and J lost 1 base; unmatched junction nucleotides: 9. The germline gives CDR1 MNHEY, CDR2 SVGAGI. The CDR3 loop spans 16 amino acids.

This clonotype showed up just a few times. The V and J genes are TRBV6-5 and TRBJ2-7, with 8 bases fitting TRBD1. This CDR3 is built from 13 residues. CDR1 is MNHEY and CDR2 is SVGAGI in the germline V gene. V was clipped by 8 bases and J by 6 bases; unmatched bases: 9. The CDR3 coding sequence is TGTGCCAGCTCACGGACAGGGACGGGCGAGCAGTACTTC. Protein product: CASSRTGTGEQYF.

In this sample, this clonotype turned up many times. The J gene is TRBJ2-3, the V gene TRBV7-2, with a weak D call TRBD2 (6 bases). With 1 base removed from V and 1 base from J, the gap between germline ends came to 18 bases. The germline gives CDR1 SGHTA, CDR2 FQGNSA. This CDR3 spans 18 amino acids. The CDR3 DNA reads TGTGCCAGCAGCTTAGAGGGTTTGGCGGGGCGCCGCACAGATACGCAGTATTTT. Protein: CASSLEGLAGRRTDTQYF.

This clonotype was observed many times. The CDR3, as DNA: TGTGCCAGCAGCCGTGGGGCGGAAGATACGCAGTATTTT. Translation: CASSRGAEDTQYF. The rearrangement joins TRBV11-2 to TRBJ2-3; possible D gene TRBD1, 5 bases. CDR3 size: 13 residues. V shed 5 bases and J shed 5 bases, with 11 bases lying between them. Germline loops: CDR1 SGHAT, CDR2 FQNNGV.

This clonotype was picked up many times. The genes are TRBV12-3 or TRBV12-4 and TRBJ2-1, with no clear D. The CDR3 is 12 amino acids. Between the trimmed V and J ends, which lost 7 bases and 2 bases, there was a span of 6 bases. The CDR3 sequence is CASTSAYNEQFF. CDR3 DNA: TGTGCCAGCACGTCCGCCTACAATGAGCAGTTCTTC.

This CDR3 is CALTTPGLAKNIQYF. The CDR3 nucleotides are TGTGCCCTCACCACCCCGGGACTAGCCAAAAACATTCAGTACTTC. The chain joins TRBV30 to TRBJ2-4; the D gene is possibly TRBD2 (6 bases). The V end lost 8 bases, the J end lost 0 bases, and 17 bases lay between the germline ends. The germline V gene encodes CDR1 GTSNPN and CDR2 SVGIG (reference sequence). This CDR3 has 15 amino acids.

In its sample, this clonotype was seen a few times. CDR3 amino acids: CASSQNPAGFQETQYF. For the CDR3, the DNA is TGTGCCAGCAGCCAAAATCCAGCGGGGTTCCAAGAGACCCAGTACTTC. The rearrangement links TRBV4-2 to TRBJ2-5; 7 bases are a match to TRBD2. Germline CDR1 LGHNA, CDR2 YNFKEQ. The CDR3 contains 16 residues. V was pared by 2 bases and J by 1 base, with 7 bases of the junction left unmatched.

This chain joins TRBV10-3 and TRBJ2-7; 8 bases fit TRBD2. V gave up 3 bases and J gave up 1 base; unmatched junction bases: 2. The CDR3 contains 14 residues. Germline CDR1 ENHRY, CDR2 SYGVKD. The CDR3 is CAISDGTSSYEQYF. The CDR3 nucleotides read TGTGCCATCAGTGACGGGACTAGTTCCTACGAGCAGTACTTC.

This chain links TRBV7-9 with TRBJ1-2, with TRBD1 as a possible D gene (5 bases). V lost 3 bases, J lost 8 bases, and 10 bases lay in between. This CDR3 is 12 amino acids long. Per germline, CDR1 SEHNR and CDR2 FQNEAQ (reference sequence). CDR3 sequence reads: CASSFLGEGYTF. The DNA of the CDR3 is TGTGCCAGCAGCTTTTTGGGGGAAGGCTACACCTTC. The full variable domain, its missing parts supplied by reference TRBV7-9 and TRBJ1-2, is DTGVSQNPRHKITKRGQNVTFRCDPISEHNRLYWYRQTLGQGPEFLTYFQNEAQLEKSRLLSDRFSAERPKGSFSTLEIQRTEQGDSAMYLCASSFLGEGYTFGSGTRLTVV.

This clonotype was seen many times. The J gene is TRBJ2-5, the V gene TRBV12-3 or TRBV12-4, with D possibly matching TRBD1 (5 bases). V was shortened by 7 bases and J by 1 base, with 7 bases between the two germline ends. The CDR3 consists of 12 residues. CDR3 residues: CASKGPQETQYF. CDR3 sequence (DNA): TGTGCCAGCAAGGGGCCCCAAGAGACCCAGTACTTC.